This record concerns one TCR beta chain sequence. Generated by immunoSEQ multiplex PCR, the TCRdb table keeps only in-frame clones and is missing some. The top ten clones hold 8.4% of a sample with 70,000 to 90,000 clones, about 90% of them seen once. This sample was taken from a study of OX40 agonist ivuxolimab in advanced cancers. At the level of the study: Patients got intravenous ivuxolimab at 0.01 to 10 mg/kg every 2 weeks. Cancers in dose escalation were hepatocellular, melanoma, renal cell and head and neck. Anti-PD-1, anti-PD-L1 or anti-CTLA-4 therapy given earlier was allowed, and over 35% had some.

Blood samples were obtained at baseline, cycle 4 day 1, and cycle 7 day 1. The sequences come from CD4+ or CD8+ T cells sorted from blood, collected in a trial of the OX40 agonist ivuxolimab. The source of this sequence is an adult with an advanced solid tumor such as melanoma, head and neck, liver or kidney cancer.

The CDR3 region is CASSNYRVNEQFF. The CDR3 DNA follows: TGTGCCAGCAGCAACTACAGGGTCAATGAGCAGTTCTTC. The chain recombines TRBV7-3 with TRBJ2-1; maybe TRBD1 (6 bases). Trimming took 5 bases from V and 6 from J, leaving 11 bases between them. CDR1 and CDR2 from the germline V gene are SGHTA and FQGTGA. The length of the CDR3 is 13 residues.